This TCR beta chain was observed in a study of tumor-infiltrating lymphocytes in primary liver carcinoma. The CDR3 contains 16 residues. This clonotype was seen a single time. The junction and the germline gene differ at one end; a read error may be behind it. For each extraction, RNA and DNA were obtained together from 20-30 mg of unsorted bulk tissue. Synthesis of TCR beta cDNA was carried out from approximately 500 ng total RNA with a constant-region primer. TCR beta libraries came from three nested multiplex PCR rounds using slightly modified ARM-PCR. Running 9 to 11 cycles apiece, the first two PCR rounds relied on TRBV1-TRBV30 forward primers together with a C-beta reverse primer. TCRdb processed the multiplex PCR reads anew with MiXCR; each CDR3 protein has one entry. The sample comprises around 81,000 distinct CDR3 sequences, 71% of which are singletons, and roughly 15% rests with the top ten.

V usage is TRBV12-3 or TRBV12-4 and J usage is TRBJ1-1; no reliable D call. This clonotype originated in a woman aged 55-70 years with primary liver carcinoma and hepatitis B virus infection. The sequenced material came from liver tumor tissue from sampling region 4. Subset noted: tumor region T4, right-lateral pole. The CDR3 sequence is CASSLVRPPDAGEALF. The CDR3 DNA sequence: TGTGCCAGCAGTTTAGTGCGCCCCCCTGACGCGGGTGAAGCTCTATTT.